Sequencing of this T cell receptor beta chain was carried out in a study of OX40 agonist ivuxolimab in advanced cancers. The CDR3 extends over 15 amino acids. Germline assignment: CDR1 LGHNA and CDR2 YNFKEQ. V was cut by 0 bases and J by 0 bases, with 9 bases left in between. Collection of blood occurred at baseline, at cycle 4 day 1, and at cycle 7 day 1. Here immunoSEQ multiplex PCR was the method, and the copy in TCRdb shows in-frame clones only, minus some. The sample lists over 25,000 clones, 82% occurring once. The genes are TRBV4-2 and TRBJ2-7; D is undetermined. The material was CD4+ or CD8+ T cells sorted from blood, obtained in a trial of the OX40 agonist ivuxolimab. The receptor's source is an adult with an advanced solid tumor such as melanoma, head and neck, liver or kidney cancer. The CDR3 sequence is CASSQELRSSYEQYF. DNA for the CDR3: TGTGCCAGCAGCCAAGAGCTAAGAAGCTCCTACGAGCAGTACTTC.